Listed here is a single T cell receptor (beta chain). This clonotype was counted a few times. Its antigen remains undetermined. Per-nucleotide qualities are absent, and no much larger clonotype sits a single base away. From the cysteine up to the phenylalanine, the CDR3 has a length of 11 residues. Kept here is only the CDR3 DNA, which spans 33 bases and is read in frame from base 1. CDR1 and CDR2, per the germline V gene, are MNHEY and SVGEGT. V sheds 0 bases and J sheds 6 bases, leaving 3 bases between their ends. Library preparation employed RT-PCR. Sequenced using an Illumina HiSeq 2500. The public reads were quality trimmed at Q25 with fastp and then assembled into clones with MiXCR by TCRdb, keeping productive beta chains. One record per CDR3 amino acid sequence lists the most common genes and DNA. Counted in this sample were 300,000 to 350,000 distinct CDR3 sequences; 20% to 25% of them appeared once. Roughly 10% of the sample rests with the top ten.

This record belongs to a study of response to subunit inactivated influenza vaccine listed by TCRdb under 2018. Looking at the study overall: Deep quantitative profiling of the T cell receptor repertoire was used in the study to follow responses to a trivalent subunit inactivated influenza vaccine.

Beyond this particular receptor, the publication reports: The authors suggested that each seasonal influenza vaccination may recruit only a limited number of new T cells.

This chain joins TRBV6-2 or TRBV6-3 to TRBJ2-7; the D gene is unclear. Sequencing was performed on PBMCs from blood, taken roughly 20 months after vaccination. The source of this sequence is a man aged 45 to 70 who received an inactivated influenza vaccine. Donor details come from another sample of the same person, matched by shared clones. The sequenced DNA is TGTGCCAGCAGTTACTCGACCGAGCAGTACTTC. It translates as CASSYSTEQYF.